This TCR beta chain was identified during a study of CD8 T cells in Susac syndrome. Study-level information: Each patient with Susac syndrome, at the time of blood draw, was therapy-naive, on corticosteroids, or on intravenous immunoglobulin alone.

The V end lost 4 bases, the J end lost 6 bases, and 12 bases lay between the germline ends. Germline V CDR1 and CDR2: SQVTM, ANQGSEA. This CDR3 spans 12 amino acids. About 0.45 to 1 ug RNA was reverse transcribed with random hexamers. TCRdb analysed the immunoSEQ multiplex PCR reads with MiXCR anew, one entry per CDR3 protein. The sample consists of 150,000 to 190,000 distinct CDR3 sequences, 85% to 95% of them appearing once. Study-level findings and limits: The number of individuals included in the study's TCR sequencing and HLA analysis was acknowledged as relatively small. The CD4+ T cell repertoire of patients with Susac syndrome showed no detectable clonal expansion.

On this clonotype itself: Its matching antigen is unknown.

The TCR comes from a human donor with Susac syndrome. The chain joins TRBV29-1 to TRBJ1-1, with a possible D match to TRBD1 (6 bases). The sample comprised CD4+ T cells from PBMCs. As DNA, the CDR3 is TGCAGCGTTGGGGCGAAGGGGGCTGAAGCTTTCTTT. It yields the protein CSVGAKGAEAFF.